The sequence of this T cell receptor beta chain was determined in a study of T cells in Graves' hyperthyroidism and ophthalmopathy. The germline V and J ends were trimmed by 3 bases and 1 base, with 24 bases remaining between them. Per germline, CDR1 KGHSH and CDR2 LQKENI. The CDR3 contains 19 residues. This clonotype was seen at least ten times. Hyperthyroidism, newly diagnosed and lasting under 2 months, affected patients aged 18 to 65. Criteria for exclusion of patients were uncontrolled infection, other autoimmune disease, pregnancy or lactation. Amplification yielded TCR beta CDR3 regions, with RNA transcripts as the source. TCR CDR3 regions were first amplified by RT-PCR with HTBI primers. TCRdb re-called the multiplex PCR reads through MiXCR, storing one row per CDR3 protein. The sample comprises a few hundred thousand distinct CDR3 sequences, under 15% of which are singletons, and 32% rests with the top ten.

The V call is TRBV18, the J call TRBJ2-5; D is uncertain. The clonotype was recovered from a woman aged 25-40 years with Graves' hyperthyroidism. The sample comprised blood. CDR3 sequence: CASSPTAWRPSPTQETQYF. The CDR3 DNA reads TGTGCCAGCTCACCTACGGCATGGCGACCATCCCCAACCCAAGAGACCCAGTACTTC. The complete variable domain, with remaining parts taken from reference TRBV18 and TRBJ2-5, reads NAGVMQNPRHLVRRRGQEARLRCSPMKGHSHVYWYRQLPEEGLKFMVYLQKENIIDESGMPKERFSAEFPKEGPSILRIQQVVRGDSAAYFCASSPTAWRPSPTQETQYFGPGTRLLVL.